Listed here are 13 T cell receptor beta chains from one sample, sequenced in a study of CD8 T cells in Susac syndrome. RNA in amounts of roughly 0.45 to 1 ug was reverse transcribed with random hexamers. TCRdb used MiXCR to reprocess the immunoSEQ multiplex PCR reads, holding one entry per CDR3 protein. The sample holds some 96,000 distinct CDR3 sequences, just under 95% seen once. The source material was CD4+ T cells from PBMCs. Receptors were obtained from a human donor with Susac syndrome.

The rearrangement links TRBV3-1 to TRBJ2-7; D is tentatively TRBD1 or TRBD2 (5 bases each). Trimming left V 1 base short and J 5 bases short, with 12 bases between. Germline V gene lookup returns CDR1 LGHDT and CDR2 YNNKEL (reference sequence). The CDR3 runs 14 residues. CDR3: CASSQGGVSDEQYF. In DNA form, the CDR3 reads TGTGCCAGCAGCCAAGGAGGGGTTAGCGACGAGCAGTACTTC.

The CDR3 loop reads CAISEGVGGNTIYF. The CDR3 DNA sequence: TGTGCCATCAGTGAAGGGGTCGGTGGAAACACCATATATTTT. The chain carries TRBV10-3 and TRBJ1-3; possibly TRBD1 for D (5 bases). V gave up 3 bases and J gave up 3 bases, with 9 bases separating them. The CDR3 contains 14 residues. Germline lookup yields CDR1 ENHRY and CDR2 SYGVKD.

V gene TRBV23-1 combines with J gene TRBJ1-2; TRBD1 aligns across 7 bases. TRBV23-1 has ORF status, its function being uncertain. V lost 0 bases and J lost 5; bases outside the gene matches: 6. The CDR3 contains 15 residues. CDR3 loop: CASSQSWQGGYGYTF. CDR3 coding DNA: TGCGCCAGCAGTCAATCCTGGCAGGGGGGGTATGGCTACACCTTC.

J is TRBJ2-7 and V is TRBV25-1; perhaps D is TRBD1 or TRBD2 (6 bases each). Germline V gene sequence: CDR1 MGHDK, CDR2 SYGVNS. Trimming removed 7 bases at V and 0 bases at J, with 13 bases between. The CDR3 has 14 residues. CDR3 DNA sequence: TGTGCCAGCAATTCAGGGGAGGTCTCCTACGAGCAGTACTTC. Amino acids: CASNSGEVSYEQYF.

The V call is TRBV6-2 or TRBV6-3, the J call TRBJ2-1; 7 bases are a match to TRBD1. The trim removed 6 bases at V and 6 bases at J, leaving 11 bases unmatched. CDR3 size: 15 residues. In germline, CDR1 is MNHEY, CDR2 SVGEGT. CDR3 bases: TGTGCCAGCAGACCTTTGACAGGGCGGTTCAATGAGCAGTTCTTC. Its translation: CASRPLTGRFNEQFF.

Written as DNA, the CDR3 is TGCGCCAGCCGGACCGGCACAGATACGCAGTATTTT. It encodes CASRTGTDTQYF. J is TRBJ2-3 and V is TRBV5-1, with D uncertain. The germline gives CDR1 SGHRS, CDR2 YFSETQ. Trimming took off 7 bases at V and 1 base at J, with 7 bases between the two ends. The CDR3 covers 12 residues.

In this sample, this clonotype turned up once. The chain combines TRBV20-1 with TRBJ2-1, with D tentatively TRBD1 or TRBD2 (5 bases each). The CDR3 is made up of 17 amino acids. Germline-derived CDR1 and CDR2 are DFQATT and SNEGSKA (reference sequence). The ends were cut back, 2 bases at V and 4 bases at J, with 21 bases in the middle. For the CDR3, the DNA is TGCAGTGCTAGACTGGGGGTGGGGCAGATTGAATACAATGAGCAGTTCTTC. Protein: CSARLGVGQIEYNEQFF.

The genes are TRBV3-1 and TRBJ1-4; 9 nucleotides line up with TRBD1. The V and J ends lost 0 bases and 8 bases, in that order; junction bases with no gene match: 10. The CDR3 extends over 17 amino acids. Germline values: CDR1 LGHDT, CDR2 YNNKEL (reference sequence). This chain's CDR3 is CASSQDRGQGFGEKLFF. As DNA, the CDR3 is TGTGCCAGCAGCCAAGATCGCGGACAGGGGTTCGGAGAAAAACTGTTTTTT. The whole variable domain, filled in from reference TRBV3-1 and TRBJ1-4, reads DTAVSQTPKYLVTQMGNDKSIKCEQNLGHDTMYWYKQDSKKFLKIMFSYNNKELIINETVPNRFSPKSPDKAHLNLHINSLELGDSAVYFCASSQDRGQGFGEKLFFGSGTQLSVL.

This sequence joins TRBV28 and TRBJ1-2; possibly TRBD1 for D (5 bases). The CDR3 loop spans 12 amino acids. Trimming removed 6 bases from V and 4 bases from J, with 9 bases in between. Germline CDR1 is MDHEN and CDR2 is SYDVKM. For the CDR3, the DNA is TGTGCCAGCAGCGTTGGGGGCTATGGCTACACCTTC. Translating it yields CASSVGGYGYTF.

V gene TRBV5-6 combines with J gene TRBJ1-1; no firm D call. The CDR3 is 11 residues long. Per germline, CDR1 SGHDT and CDR2 YYEEEE. Deletions cut 1 base from V and 5 bases from J, with 3 bases between. CDR3: CASSLRTEAFF. The DNA of the CDR3 is TGTGCCAGCAGCTTGAGGACTGAAGCTTTCTTT.

The gene calls are TRBV9 and TRBJ1-1; 10 bases map to TRBD1. The CDR3 sequence is 18 residues long. The V gene's germline CDR1 is SGDLS and CDR2 YYNGEE. J gave up 0 bases and V 3 bases, and 11 bases lay outside the gene matches. The CDR3 nucleotides are TGTGCCAGCAGCGGCCGGGACAGGGGATGGGGGTTGAACACTGAAGCTTTCTTT. Its protein product is CASSGRDRGWGLNTEAFF.

This chain's CDR3 is CASSLSRTGEQYF. The CDR3 nucleotides read TGTGCCAGCAGCTTAAGTAGGACAGGGGAGCAGTACTTC. The chain has TRBV7-8 and TRBJ2-7; 8 nucleotides align to TRBD1. The germline V gene encodes CDR1 SGHVS and CDR2 FQNEAQ. The CDR3 has 13 residues. Losses at the gene ends were 2 bases for V and 7 bases for J; bases not matched to a gene: 4.

About this clonotype: One junction end does not reproduce the germline sequence, and a read error may be involved. This chain joins TRBV29-1 and TRBJ1-1, with a weak D call TRBD1 (5 bases). The CDR3 sequence is 11 residues long. Germline CDR1 is SQVTM and CDR2 is ANQGSEA. The CDR3 sequence: CSGGYDTEAFF. Written as DNA, the CDR3 is TGTTCCGGGGGGTATGACACTGAAGCTTTCTTT.